The rows below give T cell receptor beta chains drawn from one sample of a study of post-analysis software for immune sequencing data. Each CDR3 protein gets one entry after TCRdb re-called the PCR reads with MiXCR. The sample contains about 820,000 distinct CDR3 sequences, roughly 50% of which appear only once. The sequenced sample consisted of blood. The receptors originated from a girl aged 10 to 17 with multiple sclerosis. Both conserved end residues are part of each CDR3. A D gene is named only where the DNA matches it firmly. The size field is filled for only some rows; it gives once, few, many or a size class.

clone_size j_call d_call v_call cdr3_aa cdr3_nt
few TRBJ1-2 - TRBV30 CAWTSNYGYTF TGTGCCTGGACTTCTAACTATGGCTACACCTTC
- TRBJ1-2 TRBD1 TRBV15 CATSRGGTGPNYGYTF TGTGCCACCAGCAGAGGGGGGACAGGCCCTAACTATGGCTACACCTTC
- TRBJ1-2 TRBD1 TRBV6-5 CASSWTGLYGYTF TGTGCCAGCAGTTGGACAGGTCTCTATGGCTACACCTTC
once TRBJ2-1 TRBD2 TRBV20-1 CSATAVAGGLNEQFF TGCAGTGCTACAGCGGTAGCGGGAGGGCTCAATGAGCAGTTCTTC
few TRBJ1-1 - TRBV5-5 CASSTDFRVGGMNTEAFF TGTGCCAGCAGCACCGACTTCAGGGTCGGGGGGATGAACACTGAAGCTTTCTTT
- TRBJ2-7 - TRBV20-1 CSARDRQTYEQYF TGCAGTGCTAGAGACCGGCAGACCTACGAGCAGTACTTC
- TRBJ2-7 TRBD2 TRBV20-1 CSARVIAGVGEQYF TGCAGTGCTAGGGTGATAGCGGGAGTCGGCGAGCAGTACTTC
few TRBJ2-7 - TRBV5-1 CASNLSPGAYEQYF TGCGCCAGCAACCTCTCCCCAGGAGCCTACGAGCAGTACTTC
once TRBJ2-7 - TRBV7-3 CASGPTGGSSYEQYF TGTGCCAGCGGCCCCACGGGTGGGTCTTCCTACGAGCAGTACTTC
- TRBJ2-1 TRBD2 TRBV20-1 CSAIYRLGLAHEQFF TGCAGTGCTATTTACAGGCTGGGACTAGCCCATGAGCAGTTCTTC
- TRBJ1-2 - TRBV29-1 CSVWAALNYGYTF TGCAGCGTTTGGGCCGCACTCAACTATGGCTACACCTTC
- TRBJ2-3 TRBD1 TRBV5-1 CASSDRGRIDTQYF TGCGCCAGCAGCGACAGGGGGCGGATAGATACGCAGTATTTT
- TRBJ2-5 TRBD2 TRBV20-1 CSAGDGQYF TGCAGCGCGGGGGACGGGCAGTACTTC
- TRBJ2-3 - TRBV7-9 CASSLVLRGSSTDTQYF TGTGCCAGCAGCTTAGTTCTGCGGGGCTCTAGCACAGATACGCAGTATTTT
few TRBJ2-2 - TRBV6-5 CASRDTSRGTGELFF TGTGCCAGCAGGGACACTTCCAGGGGCACCGGGGAGCTGTTTTTT
- TRBJ2-4 - TRBV7-9 CAQTELAKNIQYF TGTGCCCAGACAGAACTAGCCAAAAACATTCAGTACTTC
few TRBJ2-3 TRBD2 TRBV29-1 CSVGSPGLAGGAPLRQYF TGCAGCGTTGGATCACCGGGACTAGCGGGAGGAGCCCCTCTCAGGCAGTATTTT
- TRBJ2-1 TRBD1 TRBV20-1 CSARTGGGYNEQFF TGCAGTGCTAGAACAGGGGGCGGCTACAATGAGCAGTTCTTC
- TRBJ2-5 - TRBV12-3/TRBV12-4 CASSPLGARQETQYF TGTGCCAGCAGCCCCCTGGGGGCGAGGCAAGAGACCCAGTACTTC
few TRBJ2-7 TRBD2 TRBV12-3/TRBV12-4 CASSFTSGGAHEQYF TGTGCCAGCAGTTTTACTAGCGGGGGGGCCCACGAGCAGTACTTC
- TRBJ1-1 - TRBV12-3/TRBV12-4 CASSWGVTEAFF TGTGCCAGCAGTTGGGGGGTCACTGAAGCTTTCTTT
few TRBJ2-5 TRBD2 TRBV3-1 CASSQGPLAGEGETQYF TGTGCCAGCAGCCAAGGCCCCCTAGCGGGGGAGGGGGAGACCCAGTACTTC
- TRBJ2-7 - TRBV20-1 CSAAGQRFYEQYF TGCAGTGCCGCGGGACAGCGGTTCTACGAGCAGTACTTC
- TRBJ1-6 - TRBV7-6 CASMGRAASNSPLHF TGTGCCAGCATGGGGAGGGCAGCCTCTAATTCACCCCTCCACTTT
- TRBJ2-7 TRBD1 TRBV29-1 CSVGGGQAPYEQYF TGCAGCGTTGGGGGTGGACAGGCTCCCTACGAGCAGTACTTC
- TRBJ1-2 - TRBV12-3/TRBV12-4 CASRASTLYGYTF TGTGCCAGCAGGGCGAGTACCCTCTATGGCTACACCTTC